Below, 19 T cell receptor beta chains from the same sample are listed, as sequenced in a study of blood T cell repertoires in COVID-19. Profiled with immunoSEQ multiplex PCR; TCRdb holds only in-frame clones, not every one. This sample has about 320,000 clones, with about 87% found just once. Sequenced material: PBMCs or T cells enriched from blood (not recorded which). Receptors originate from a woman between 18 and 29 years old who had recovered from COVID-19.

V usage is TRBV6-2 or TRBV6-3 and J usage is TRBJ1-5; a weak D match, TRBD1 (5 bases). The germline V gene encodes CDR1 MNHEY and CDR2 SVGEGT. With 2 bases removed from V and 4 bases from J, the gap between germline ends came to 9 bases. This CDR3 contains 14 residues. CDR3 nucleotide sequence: TGTGCCAGCAGTTACCTAGACAGTAATCAGCCCCAGCATTTT. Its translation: CASSYLDSNQPQHF.

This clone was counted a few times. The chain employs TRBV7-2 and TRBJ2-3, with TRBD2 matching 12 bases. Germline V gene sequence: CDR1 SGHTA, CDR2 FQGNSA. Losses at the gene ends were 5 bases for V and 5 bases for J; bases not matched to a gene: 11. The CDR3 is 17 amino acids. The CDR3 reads CASSHGLAGSGEDTQYF. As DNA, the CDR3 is TGTGCCAGCAGCCACGGACTAGCGGGATCAGGGGAAGATACGCAGTATTTT. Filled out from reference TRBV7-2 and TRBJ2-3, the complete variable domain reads GAGVSQSPSNKVTEKGKDVELRCDPISGHTALYWYRQSLGQGLEFLIYFQGNSAPDKSGLPSDRFSAERTGGSVSTLTIQRTQQEDSAVYLCASSHGLAGSGEDTQYFGPGTRLTVL.

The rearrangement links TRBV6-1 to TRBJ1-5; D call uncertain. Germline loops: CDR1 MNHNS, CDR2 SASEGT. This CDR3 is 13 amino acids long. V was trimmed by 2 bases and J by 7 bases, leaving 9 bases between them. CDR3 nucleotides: TGTGCCAGCAGTGAATATATGTTCCAGCCCCAGCATTTT. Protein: CASSEYMFQPQHF.

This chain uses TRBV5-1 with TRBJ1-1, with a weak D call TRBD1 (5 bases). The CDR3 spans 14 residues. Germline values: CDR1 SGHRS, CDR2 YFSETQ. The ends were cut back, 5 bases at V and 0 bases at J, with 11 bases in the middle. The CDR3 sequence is CASSGLGVNTEAFF. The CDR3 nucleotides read TGCGCCAGCAGTGGTTTAGGGGTGAACACTGAAGCTTTCTTT.

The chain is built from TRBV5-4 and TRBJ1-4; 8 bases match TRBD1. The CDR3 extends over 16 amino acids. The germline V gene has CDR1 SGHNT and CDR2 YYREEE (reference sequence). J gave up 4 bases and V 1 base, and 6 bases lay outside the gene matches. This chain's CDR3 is CASSLSGGGDNEKLFF. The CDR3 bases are TGTGCCAGCAGCTTGTCAGGGGGCGGGGATAATGAAAAACTGTTTTTT.

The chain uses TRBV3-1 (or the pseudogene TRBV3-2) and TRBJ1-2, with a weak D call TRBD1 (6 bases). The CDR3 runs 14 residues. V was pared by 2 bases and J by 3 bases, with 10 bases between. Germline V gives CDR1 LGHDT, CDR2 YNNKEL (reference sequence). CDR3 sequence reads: CASSQQGIDYGYTF. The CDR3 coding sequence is TGTGCCAGCAGCCAACAGGGGATCGACTATGGCTACACCTTC.

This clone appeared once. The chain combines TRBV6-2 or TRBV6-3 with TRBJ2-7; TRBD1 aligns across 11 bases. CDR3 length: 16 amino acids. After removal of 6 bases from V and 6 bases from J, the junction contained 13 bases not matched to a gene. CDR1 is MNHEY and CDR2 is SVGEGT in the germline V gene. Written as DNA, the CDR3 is TGTGCCAGCAGCGGGCACGGCGGACAGGGGGCCTCCGAGCAGTACTTC. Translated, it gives CASSGHGGQGASEQYF.

Here the CDR3 DNA reads TGTGCCAGCAGTTCCGGAAGGGGGCAAGTCTACACCTTC. Translating it yields CASSSGRGQVYTF. The rearrangement uses TRBV6-1 and TRBJ1-2; 7 positions agree with TRBD1. Germline-derived CDR1 and CDR2 are MNHNS and SASEGT. The J segment lost 10 bases and the V segment lost 5 bases, leaving 10 bases of the junction unmatched. The CDR3 runs 13 residues.

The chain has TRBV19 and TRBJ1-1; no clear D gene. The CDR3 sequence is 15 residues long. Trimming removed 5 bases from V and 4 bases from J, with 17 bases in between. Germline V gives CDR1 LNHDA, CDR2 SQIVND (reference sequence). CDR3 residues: CASSVNSVVSTEAFF. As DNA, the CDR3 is TGTGCCAGTAGTGTCAACAGTGTCGTGAGCACTGAAGCTTTCTTT.

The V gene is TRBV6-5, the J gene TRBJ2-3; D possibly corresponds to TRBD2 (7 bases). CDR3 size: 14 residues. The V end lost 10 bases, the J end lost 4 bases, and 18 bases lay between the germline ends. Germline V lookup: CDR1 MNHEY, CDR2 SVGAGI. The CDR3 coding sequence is TGTGCCACAAAAGGGGGGGGGCTCTCAGATACGCAGTATTTT. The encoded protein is CATKGGGLSDTQYF.

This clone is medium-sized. CDR3 protein: CASSLVDRVPYNEQFF. CDR3 DNA sequence: TGTGCCAGCAGCTTAGTCGACAGGGTTCCCTACAATGAGCAGTTCTTC. The rearrangement uses TRBV7-7 and TRBJ2-1; TRBD1 agrees at 7 bases. The CDR3 contains 16 residues. Germline-derived CDR1 and CDR2 are SSHAT and FNYEAQ (reference sequence). The V gene end was trimmed by 1 base and the J gene end by 2 bases; junction bases not matched to a gene: 5.

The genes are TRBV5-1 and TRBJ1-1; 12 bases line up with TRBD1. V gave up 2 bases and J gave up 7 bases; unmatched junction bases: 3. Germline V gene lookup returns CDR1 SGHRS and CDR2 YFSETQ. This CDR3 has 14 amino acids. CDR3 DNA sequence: TGCGCCAGCAGCTTAGGGACAGGGGGCTTTGAAGCTTTCTTT. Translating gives CASSLGTGGFEAFF.

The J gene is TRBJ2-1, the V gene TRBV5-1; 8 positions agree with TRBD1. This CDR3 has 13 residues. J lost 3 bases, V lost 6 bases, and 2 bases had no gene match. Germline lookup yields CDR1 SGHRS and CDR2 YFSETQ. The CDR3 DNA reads TGCGCCAGCACCGGACAGGGCTACAATGAGCAGTTCTTC. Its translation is CASTGQGYNEQFF.

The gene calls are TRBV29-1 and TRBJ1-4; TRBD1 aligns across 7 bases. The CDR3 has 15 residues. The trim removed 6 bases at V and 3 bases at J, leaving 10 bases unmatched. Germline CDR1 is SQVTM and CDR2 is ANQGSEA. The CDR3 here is CSVRDSLNSNEKLFF. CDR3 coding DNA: TGCAGCGTGCGGGACAGCTTAAATTCTAATGAAAAACTGTTTTTT.

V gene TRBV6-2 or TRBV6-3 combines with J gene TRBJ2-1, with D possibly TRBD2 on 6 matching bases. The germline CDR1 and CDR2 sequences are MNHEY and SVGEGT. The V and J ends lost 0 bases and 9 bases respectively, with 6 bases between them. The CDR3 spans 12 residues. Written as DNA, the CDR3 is TGTGCCAGCAGTTACTCGGGGGGTGAGCAGTTCTTC. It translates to CASSYSGGEQFF.

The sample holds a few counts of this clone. The CDR3 DNA follows: TGTGCCAGCAGCAGAATGGGGGGTAACTATGGCTACACCTTC. This translates into CASSRMGGNYGYTF. This chain uses TRBV6-5 with TRBJ1-2, with D perhaps TRBD1 (5 bases). Trimming took 6 bases from V and 1 from J, leaving 12 bases between them. CDR1 and CDR2 from the germline V gene are MNHEY and SVGAGI. This CDR3 has 14 amino acids.

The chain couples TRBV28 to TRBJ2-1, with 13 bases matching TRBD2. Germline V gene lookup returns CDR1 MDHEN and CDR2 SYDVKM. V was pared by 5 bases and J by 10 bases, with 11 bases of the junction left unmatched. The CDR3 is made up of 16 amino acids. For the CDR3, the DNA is TGTGCCAGCAGTCCGACCGGACTAGCGGGAGTTGGGGAGCAGTTCTTC. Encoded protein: CASSPTGLAGVGEQFF.

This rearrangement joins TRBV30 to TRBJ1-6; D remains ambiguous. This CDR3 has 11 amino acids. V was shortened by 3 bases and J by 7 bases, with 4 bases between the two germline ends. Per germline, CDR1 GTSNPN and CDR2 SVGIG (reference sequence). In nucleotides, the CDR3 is TGTGCCTGGAGCTTGAATTCACCCCTCCACTTT. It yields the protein CAWSLNSPLHF. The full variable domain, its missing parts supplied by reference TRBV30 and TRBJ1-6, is SQTIHQWPATLVQPVGSPLSLECTVEGTSNPNLYWYRQAAGRGLQLLFYSVGIGQISSEVPQNLSASRPQDRQFILSSKKLLLSDSGFYLCAWSLNSPLHFGNGTRLTVT.

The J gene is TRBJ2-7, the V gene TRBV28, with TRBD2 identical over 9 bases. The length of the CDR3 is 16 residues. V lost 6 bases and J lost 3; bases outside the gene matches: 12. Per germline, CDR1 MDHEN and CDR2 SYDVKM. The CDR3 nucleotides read TGTGCCAGCAGCCGAGGGAGACTAGCGGATTACTACGAGCAGTACTTC. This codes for CASSRGRLADYYEQYF. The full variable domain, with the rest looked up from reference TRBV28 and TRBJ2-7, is DVKVTQSSRYLVKRTGEKVFLECVQDMDHENMFWYRQDPGLGLRLIYFSYDVKMKEKGDIPEGYSVSREKKERFSLILESASTNQTSMYLCASSRGRLADYYEQYFGPGTRLTVT.